This T cell receptor (beta chain) was captured by sequencing in a study of CD8+ T cells in alopecia areata. Findings and caveats of the study: Under tofacitinib, numerous expanded lesional clonotypes remained detectable in scalp and blood.

Documented treatment: oral pan-JAK inhibitor, 5-10 mg twice daily. The researchers isolated CD4+ and CD8+ T cells from PBMCs by sorting. V dropped 4 bases and J dropped 0 bases, with 5 bases sitting between them. The CDR3 extends over 13 amino acids. The germline V gene has CDR1 SGDLS and CDR2 YYNGEE. Reverse transcribed after extraction, RNA yielded cDNA as the sequencing template. Measured with immunoSEQ multiplex PCR; TCRdb has only the in-frame clones, and not every one. The sample lists some 200,000 clones; more than 45% were seen once. As for this clone: Its target is not known.

Sequenced material: CD4+ T cells sorted from blood, taken at week 24, from a patient treated with tofacitinib. The chain uses TRBV9 and TRBJ2-1; unclear D gene. This sequence was found in a human donor with alopecia areata. The CDR3 loop reads CASSSGSYNEQFF. In nucleotides, the CDR3 is TGTGCCAGCAGCTCAGGCTCCTACAATGAGCAGTTCTTC.